Detailed here is one TCR beta chain. The antigen it recognizes is unknown. The record has no base qualities; no much larger clone is one base away. The donors were healthy, HIV-negative adults who had no recently reported acute infections or vaccinations. Every donor was a Caucasian adult residing in Nashville, Tennessee, USA. Magnetic negative selection was used to enrich CD4+ T cells, after which naive cells were positively selected on CD45RA and the negative fraction became the memory subset. Blood was collected by leukapheresis, and PBMCs were isolated by Ficoll-Histopaque density gradient centrifugation and then cryopreserved in liquid nitrogen vapor phase. Purity and quantity of every magnetically sorted T cell population were checked by analytical flow cytometry. From each sorted fraction, genomic DNA was isolated and quantified by UV absorbance on a Nanodrop 2000c. CDR1 ENHRY and CDR2 SYGVKD are derived from the germline V gene. Its CDR3 holds 13 amino acids, cysteine through phenylalanine. Left in the record is the CDR3 DNA by itself, 39 bases read in frame from the first base. Trimming at the junction amounts to 11 bases on V and 5 bases on J, and the germline ends lie 18 bases apart.

Using the deep immunoSEQ assay, TCR CDR3 regions were amplified from genomic DNA by multiplex PCR. Genomic DNA extracted from each cell subset was distributed evenly over all wells of several immunoSEQ 96-well plates, and each plate served as one replicate. For sorted subsets, about 200 ng genomic DNA, equal to about 30,000 T cell genomes, was loaded into each replicate PCR. The purified libraries were quantified using a Qubit 3.0 fluorometer, sized with a Bioanalyzer 2100, and then quantified again using the KAPA Library Quantification kit. A separate single-read 150-cycle Illumina NextSeq 550 flow cell was used to sequence each immunoSEQ 96-well plate. In the paper's pipeline: Because only junctional sequences without quality scores were contained in the immunoSEQ output, filtering matching that applied to full-length reads could not be performed. Sequences were annotated with PyIR, a Python wrapper for IgBLAST v1.9, and V/J genes and CDR3 were assigned using IMGT germline references. Reads were filtered out if the reads had weak V/J assignments (E-value above 1e-6), no CDR3, stop codons, out-of-frame junctions, or ambiguous translated residues. V3J clonotypes were defined by identical inferred V gene, J gene, and CDR3 amino acid sequence. To compute the percentage overlap between repertoires, the number of shared unique clonotypes was divided by the size of the smaller repertoire. Richness of each repertoire was evaluated using RTK rarefaction, the Chao1 estimator, and Recon v2.1 estimates of unobserved clonotypes. For all TCRbeta clonotypes obtained by the gDNA method from a few donors, generation probabilities were computed with OLGA. In its TCRdb copy, this immuneACCESS table keeps in-frame sequences only and misses some clones. Where compared with another copy, unresolved V genes explain less than half of these, and the others have no known cause. Clonal size and the V and J genes are those of that table, whereas D and trimming came from the DNA. This sample comprises under 2,500,000 clones, around 95% of them detected only once. Around 0.13% of the sample belongs to the ten largest clones.

The sample is drawn from a study of shared clonotypes between healthy human individuals (TCRdb year 2020). Background on the whole study: Three men and two women, aged 18 to 49 years, made up the cohort. Per donor, three plates each were used for CD4 naive and CD4 memory, two for CD8 naive, and one for CD8 memory. The study deeply sequenced blood TCR repertoires of 5 or 6 healthy adults to estimate repertoire size and the extent of clonotype sharing between individuals. Between about 0.8 and 9 billion PBMCs per donor were obtained by leukapheresis. To increase sequencing depth and limit assay-specific biases, different laboratories used diverse techniques to prepare libraries and sequence TCR repertoires.

What the work shows at the level of the full study, not this receptor alone: Rarefaction of sorted-subset datasets indicated incomplete sequencing despite the large sequencing depth. Because the study included a small number of donors, the genetic and exposure-history diversity represented was limited. Only blood was sampled, and tissue TCR repertoires likely differ from those in blood. Approximately 5% of naive CD4, around 3.6% of naive CD8, roughly 2.4% of memory CD4, and about 0.4% of memory CD8 clonotypes were shared across several donors. Compared with non-shared clonotypes, clonotypes shared by all four sorted-subset donors had higher generation probabilities. Naive subsets generally had larger estimated clonotype richness than memory subsets. Pairwise subsampling indicated that sequencing depth was expected to affect the degree of clonotype sharing among donors.

Sequenced: naive CD4+ T cells sorted from blood. Explained via the paper, the cell subset or site label denotes: CD45RA+ positively selected. This TCR was sampled from a man in his late teens or twenties in good health. The chain is assembled from TRBV10-3 and TRBJ2-5; the D gene is possibly TRBD2, with 6 bases matching. The DNA sequence reads TGTGCCGTATCCTCGGGGGAAGCGGAGACCCAGTACTTC. It translates as CAVSSGEAETQYF.